This T cell receptor beta chain derives from a study of blood T cell repertoires in COVID-19. V dropped 3 bases and J dropped 0 bases, with 21 bases sitting between them. The CDR3 runs 18 residues. Looked up from germline, CDR1 is GTSNPN and CDR2 is SVGIG (reference sequence). Generated by immunoSEQ multiplex PCR, the TCRdb table keeps only in-frame clones and is missing some. The sample shows some 250,000 clones, approximately 90% of them seen only once. Either two negative PCRs, clearance, or symptom resolution qualified Cohort 3 donors as recovered. This receptor was obtained from a man aged 35-49 years who had recovered from COVID-19. Sequencing was carried out using PBMCs or T cells enriched from blood (not recorded which). This chain links TRBV30 with TRBJ1-3; D possibly corresponds to TRBD1 (6 bases). The CDR3 region is CAWRDDTGTVSSGNTIYF. Written as DNA, the CDR3 is TGTGCCTGGAGGGACGACACAGGGACCGTAAGCTCTGGAAACACCATATATTTT. Full variable domain (outside the CDR3, taken from reference TRBV30 and TRBJ1-3): SQTIHQWPATLVQPVGSPLSLECTVEGTSNPNLYWYRQAAGRGLQLLFYSVGIGQISSEVPQNLSASRPQDRQFILSSKKLLLSDSGFYLCAWRDDTGTVSSGNTIYFGEGSWLTVV.